The clone carrying this T cell receptor (beta chain) came up many times. Alpha- and beta-chain coverage of first-strand cDNA came from TRAV- and TRBV-specific primers. With a constant-region primer and a V-primer adapter, TCRs were subjected to roughly 18 PCR cycles of amplification. MiXCR was run by TCRdb on the reads, yielding one entry per CDR3 protein. The table shows about 39,000 distinct CDR3 sequences, with 25% to 40% occurring only once. These data belong to a study of low-dose radiotherapy and immunotherapy resistance in tumors. The time point was: before trial treatment. Administered to the donors were nivolumab, ipilimumab, aspirin, low-dose cyclophosphamide and low-dose radiotherapy. The trim removed 5 bases at V and 2 bases at J, leaving 2 bases unmatched. The CDR3 runs 13 residues.

The material was PBMCs, obtained before treatment. The sequence was obtained from a male donor with gallbladder cancer. This chain joins TRBV12-3 or TRBV12-4 and TRBJ2-7; TRBD1 agrees at 8 bases. The CDR3 loop reads CASSLQGAYEQYF. The CDR3 DNA is TGTGCCAGCAGTCTACAGGGGGCCTACGAGCAGTACTTC.